A selection of T cell receptor beta chains follows, all from one sample in a study of OX40 agonist ivuxolimab in advanced cancers. Only in-frame clones appear in the TCRdb table, and some are missing; sequencing was by immunoSEQ multiplex PCR. Seen here are around 65,000 clones, 88% observed once, and the top ten hold 5%. The specimen comprised CD4+ or CD8+ T cells sorted from blood, sampled in a trial of the OX40 agonist ivuxolimab. All receptors come from an adult with an advanced solid tumor such as melanoma, head and neck, liver or kidney cancer. The CDR3 runs from the conserved cysteine through the conserved F or W. Fields, in order: CDR3 protein, CDR3 DNA, D gene, clone size, J gene, V gene. D genes are given only for firm matches. Only part of the rows carry a size: once, few, many, or a class if the clone is expanded.

CASRTHMPGLAGEQYF | TGTGCCAGTAGAACTCACATGCCGGGACTAGCGGGCGAGCAGTACTTC | TRBD2 | - | TRBJ2-7 | TRBV19
CASSSGFSNTEAFF | TGTGCCAGCAGCTCGGGCTTTTCTAACACTGAAGCTTTCTTT | - | - | TRBJ1-1 | TRBV7-9
CASSPGATNEKLFF | TGTGCCAGCTCACCCGGTGCAACTAATGAAAAACTGTTTTTT | - | - | TRBJ1-4 | TRBV18
CASSITLQPQHF | TGTGCCAGTAGTATTACCCTTCAGCCCCAGCATTTT | - | - | TRBJ1-5 | TRBV19
CASSLGQGGDQPQHF | TGCGCCAGCAGCTTGGGACAGGGAGGCGATCAGCCCCAGCATTTT | TRBD1 | - | TRBJ1-5 | TRBV5-1
CASRQGQVGNQPQHF | TGTGCCAGCAGGCAGGGGCAGGTTGGCAATCAGCCCCAGCATTTT | - | - | TRBJ1-5 | TRBV28
CASSEGTNRDEQYF | TGCGCCAGCAGCGAAGGGACTAACCGGGACGAGCAGTACTTC | TRBD2 | - | TRBJ2-7 | TRBV5-1
CASSAGGPRDEQYF | TGTGCCAGCAGCGCCGGGGGCCCTCGGGACGAGCAGTACTTC | - | - | TRBJ2-7 | TRBV9
CASSLIFRGAAERNNSPLHF | TGTGCCAGCAGTTTAATTTTCAGGGGCGCGGCCGAGCGTAATAATTCACCCCTCCACTTT | - | - | TRBJ1-6 | TRBV27
CASSVSTSGRVYEQYF | TGTGCCAGCAGTGTCAGTACTAGCGGGAGGGTCTACGAGCAGTACTTC | TRBD2 | - | TRBJ2-7 | TRBV25-1
CASSLRALNTEAFF | TGTGCCAGCAGTTTGAGGGCACTGAACACTGAAGCTTTCTTT | - | - | TRBJ1-1 | TRBV27
CASSPQGSDTGELFF | TGTGCCAGCAGCCCCCAGGGATCAGACACCGGGGAGCTGTTTTTT | - | - | TRBJ2-2 | TRBV2
CASSYSVNYGYTF | TGTGCCAGCAGCTACAGTGTTAACTATGGCTACACCTTC | - | - | TRBJ1-2 | TRBV7-2
CASSSGTYGYTF | TGTGCCAGCAGTTCCGGGACGTATGGCTACACCTTC | - | once | TRBJ1-2 | TRBV28
CASSLGGEQYF | TGTGCCAGCAGTTTAGGGGGCGAGCAGTACTTC | - | - | TRBJ2-7 | TRBV6-5
CATSRDPGQGGSPLHF | TGTGCCACCAGCAGAGACCCGGGACAGGGTGGTTCACCCCTCCACTTT | TRBD1 | - | TRBJ1-6 | TRBV15
CASKGAGELFF | TGTGCCAGCAAGGGCGCCGGGGAGCTGTTTTTT | - | - | TRBJ2-2 | TRBV6-6
CASSLSPGQGVNTEAFF | TGTGCCAGCAGCCTAAGCCCGGGACAGGGAGTGAACACTGAAGCTTTCTTT | TRBD1 | - | TRBJ1-1 | TRBV7-9
CATLAGGYNEQFF | TGTGCCACATTAGCGGGAGGGTACAATGAGCAGTTCTTC | TRBD2 | - | TRBJ2-1 | TRBV28
CASSVTSGTSYEQYF | TGTGCCAGCTCAGTGACTAGCGGGACTTCCTACGAGCAGTACTTC | TRBD2 | - | TRBJ2-7 | TRBV18
CASSFHPGDTQYF | TGTGCCAGCAGCTTCCATCCGGGAGACACGCAGTATTTT | - | once | TRBJ2-3 | TRBV7-2